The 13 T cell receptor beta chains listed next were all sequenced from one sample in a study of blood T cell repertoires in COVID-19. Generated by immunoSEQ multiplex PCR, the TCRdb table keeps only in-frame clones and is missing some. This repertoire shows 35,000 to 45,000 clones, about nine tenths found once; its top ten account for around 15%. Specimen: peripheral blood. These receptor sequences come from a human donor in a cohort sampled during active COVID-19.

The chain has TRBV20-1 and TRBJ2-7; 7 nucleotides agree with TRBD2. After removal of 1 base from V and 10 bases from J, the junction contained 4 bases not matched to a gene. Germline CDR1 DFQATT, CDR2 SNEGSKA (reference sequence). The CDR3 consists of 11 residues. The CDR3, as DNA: TGCAGTGCTAGAGCGAGCGGGGACCAGTACTTC. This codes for CSARASGDQYF.

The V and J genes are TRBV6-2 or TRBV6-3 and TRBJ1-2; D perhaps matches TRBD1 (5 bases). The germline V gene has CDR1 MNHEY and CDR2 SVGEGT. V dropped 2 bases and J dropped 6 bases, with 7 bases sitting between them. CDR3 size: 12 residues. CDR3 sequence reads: CASSYGANGYTF. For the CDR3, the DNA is TGTGCCAGCAGTTACGGGGCGAATGGCTACACCTTC.

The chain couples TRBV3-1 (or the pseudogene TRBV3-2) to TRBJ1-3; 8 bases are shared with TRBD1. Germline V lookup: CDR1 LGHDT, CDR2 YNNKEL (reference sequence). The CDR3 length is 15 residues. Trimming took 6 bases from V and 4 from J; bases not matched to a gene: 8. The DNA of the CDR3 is TGTGCCAGCAGACAAACACAGGGGGGAGGAAACACCATATATTTT. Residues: CASRQTQGGGNTIYF.

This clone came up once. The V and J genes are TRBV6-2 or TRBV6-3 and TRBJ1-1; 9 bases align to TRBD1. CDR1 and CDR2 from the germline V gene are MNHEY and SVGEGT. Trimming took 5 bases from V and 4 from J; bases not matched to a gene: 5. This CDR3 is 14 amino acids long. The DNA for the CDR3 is TGTGCCAGCAGTCAACAGGGGGCTCGCACTGAAGCTTTCTTT. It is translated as CASSQQGARTEAFF.

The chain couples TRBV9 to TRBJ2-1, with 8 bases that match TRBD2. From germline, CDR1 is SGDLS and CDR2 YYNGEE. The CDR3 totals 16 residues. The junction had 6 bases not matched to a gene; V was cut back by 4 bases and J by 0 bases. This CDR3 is CASSTGTSRSYNEQFF. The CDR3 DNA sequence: TGTGCCAGCAGCACTGGGACTAGTCGCTCCTACAATGAGCAGTTCTTC.

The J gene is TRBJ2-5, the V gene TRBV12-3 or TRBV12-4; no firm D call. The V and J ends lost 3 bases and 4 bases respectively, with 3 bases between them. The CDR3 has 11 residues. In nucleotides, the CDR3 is TGTGCCAGCAGTTTCTCAGAGACCCAGTACTTC. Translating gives CASSFSETQYF.

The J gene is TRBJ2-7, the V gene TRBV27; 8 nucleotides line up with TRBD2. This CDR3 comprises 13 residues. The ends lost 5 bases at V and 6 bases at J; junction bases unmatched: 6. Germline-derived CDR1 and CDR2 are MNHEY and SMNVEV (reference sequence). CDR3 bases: TGTGCCAGCAGTCTAGCGGCGGGGGGCGAGCAGTACTTC. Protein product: CASSLAAGGEQYF.

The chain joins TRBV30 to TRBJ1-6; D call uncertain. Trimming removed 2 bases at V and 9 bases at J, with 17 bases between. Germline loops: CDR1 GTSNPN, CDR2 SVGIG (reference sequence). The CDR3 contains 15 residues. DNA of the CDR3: TGTGCCTGGAGTCCCGACTCCTCCTCACGTTCACCCCTCCACTTT. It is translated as CAWSPDSSSRSPLHF.

CDR3 residues: CASSVGQGAREQFF. In DNA form, the CDR3 reads TGTGCCAGCAGCGTAGGTCAGGGGGCTAGAGAGCAGTTCTTC. The rearrangement joins TRBV9 to TRBJ2-1; 8 bases line up with TRBD1. This CDR3 has 14 amino acids. V was clipped by 0 bases and J by 10 bases; unmatched bases: 6. Germline CDR1 SGDLS, CDR2 YYNGEE.

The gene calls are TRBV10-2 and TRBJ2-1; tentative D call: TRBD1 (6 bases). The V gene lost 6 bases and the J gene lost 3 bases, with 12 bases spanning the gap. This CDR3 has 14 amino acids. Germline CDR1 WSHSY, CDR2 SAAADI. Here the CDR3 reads CASSDRDNYNEQFF. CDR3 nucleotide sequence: TGCGCCAGCAGCGACCGGGACAACTACAATGAGCAGTTCTTC.

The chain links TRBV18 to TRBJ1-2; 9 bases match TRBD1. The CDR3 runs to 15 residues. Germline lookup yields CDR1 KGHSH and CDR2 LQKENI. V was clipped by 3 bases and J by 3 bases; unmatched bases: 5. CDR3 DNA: TGTGCCAGCTCACCTCGGGGACAGGGCGACTATGGCTACACCTTC. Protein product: CASSPRGQGDYGYTF.

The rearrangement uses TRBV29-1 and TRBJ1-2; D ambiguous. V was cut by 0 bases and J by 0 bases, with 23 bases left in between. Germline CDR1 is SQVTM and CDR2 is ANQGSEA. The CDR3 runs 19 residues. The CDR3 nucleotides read TGCAGCGTTGAAGACTGGAGAACGGACTTATTATCAGCTAACTATGGCTACACCTTC. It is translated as CSVEDWRTDLLSANYGYTF.

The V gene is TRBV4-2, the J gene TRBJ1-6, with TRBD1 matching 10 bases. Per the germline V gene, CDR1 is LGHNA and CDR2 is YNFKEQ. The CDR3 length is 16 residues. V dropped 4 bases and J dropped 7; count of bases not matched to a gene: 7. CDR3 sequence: CASSLSRDRGNSPLHF. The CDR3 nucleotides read TGTGCCAGCAGCCTCAGCCGGGACAGGGGAAATTCACCCCTCCACTTT.